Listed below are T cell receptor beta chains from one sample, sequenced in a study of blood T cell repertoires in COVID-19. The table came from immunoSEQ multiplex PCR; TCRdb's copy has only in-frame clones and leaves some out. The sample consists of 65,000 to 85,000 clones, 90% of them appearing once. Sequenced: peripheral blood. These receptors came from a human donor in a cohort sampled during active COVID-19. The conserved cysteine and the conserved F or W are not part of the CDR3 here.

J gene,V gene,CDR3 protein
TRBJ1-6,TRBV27,ASSGTRGHSPLH
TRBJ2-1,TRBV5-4,ASSPPGGGPSEEQF
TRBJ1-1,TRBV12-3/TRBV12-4,ASSSNTGVEAF
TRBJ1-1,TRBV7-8,ASSSSTGAGTEAF
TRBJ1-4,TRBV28,ASSTGGRDNEKLF
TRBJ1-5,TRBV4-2,ASSSVGTSNQPQH
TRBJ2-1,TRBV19,ASWGARNEQF
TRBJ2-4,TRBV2,ASSAGDRGDLDIQY
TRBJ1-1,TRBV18,ASSPPNLGQRNTEAF
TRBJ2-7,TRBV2,ASRREYEQY
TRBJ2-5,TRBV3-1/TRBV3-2,ASSPRLPDSWYQETQY
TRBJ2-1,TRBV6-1,ASSEPGLPHNEQF
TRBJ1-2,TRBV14,ASSQGHPVRGSNGYT
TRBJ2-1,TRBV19,ASSTQITSGGNEQF
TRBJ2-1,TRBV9,ASSVGLAGGDGEQF
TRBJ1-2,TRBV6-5,ASSYSGGAENYGYT
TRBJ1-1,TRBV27,ASSYRGQAF
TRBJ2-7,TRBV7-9,ASSGQGKYEQY
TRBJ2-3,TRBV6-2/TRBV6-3,ASSFSHFSGGAEDTQY
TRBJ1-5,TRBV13,ASSFHVGGSGNQPQH
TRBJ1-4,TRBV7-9,ASSPPRTGGNLPGKLF
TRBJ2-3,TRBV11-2,ASSLVASGGRTDTQY
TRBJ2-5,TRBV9,ASSAAGGRETQY
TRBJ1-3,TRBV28,ASTGAWAYGNTIY
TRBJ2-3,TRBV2,ASRRTGGSSDTQY
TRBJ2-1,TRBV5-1,ASSWDYSYNEQF
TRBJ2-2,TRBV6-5,ASRVRDRVPGELF
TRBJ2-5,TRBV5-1,ASSNQKLAGGPYGKTQY
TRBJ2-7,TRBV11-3,ASGHRTGNEQY
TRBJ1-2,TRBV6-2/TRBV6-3,ASSLTEAGGGRGYT
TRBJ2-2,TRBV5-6,ASILGFTNTGELF
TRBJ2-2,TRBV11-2,ASSLAGRGVVNTGELF
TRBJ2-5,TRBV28,ASSPGGAIGRETQY
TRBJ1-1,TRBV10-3,AISEYQGEAF
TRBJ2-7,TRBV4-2,ASSQDWDRVSYEQY
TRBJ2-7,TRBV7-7,ASSLNGASYEQY
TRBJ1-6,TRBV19,ASRTSPGGGNSPLH
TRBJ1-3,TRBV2,ASSDPAHPGAGNTIY